These 15 T cell receptor beta chains share one sample of origin, sequenced in a study of cytomegalovirus exposure and HLA in healthy donors. A multiplex PCR was run with 60 Vbeta primers and 13 Jbeta primers. Sequencing was performed with immunoSEQ multiplex PCR; in TCRdb, only in-frame clones are kept and a portion is missing. The sample lists some 120,000 clones; 8% to 10% were seen once. The sample taken for sequencing was PBMCs. The receptors here all came from a man aged 25 to 45 in good health and CMV-seronegative.

In its sample, this clone was seen a few times. The chain carries TRBV7-8 and TRBJ2-1; D is uncertain. Trimming stripped 1 base from V and 8 bases from J, with 12 bases between. CDR1 SGHVS and CDR2 FQNEAQ come from the germline V gene. The length of the CDR3 is 14 residues. CDR3 DNA: TGTGCCAGCAGCTTAGGTAGGTCGGCGGATGAGCAGTTCTTC. It yields the protein CASSLGRSADEQFF.

CDR3: CASSLLGGANTDTQYF. The CDR3 DNA reads TGTGCCAGCAGTTTATTAGGCGGGGCAAACACAGATACGCAGTATTTT. This sequence joins TRBV28 and TRBJ2-3, with D perhaps TRBD2 (6 bases). This CDR3 has 16 residues. CDR1 MDHEN and CDR2 SYDVKM come from the germline V gene. Between the trimmed V and J ends, which lost 1 base and 2 bases, there was a span of 13 bases.

There are a few counts of this clone. The chain uses TRBV5-1 and TRBJ2-7; possible D gene TRBD1, 5 bases. This CDR3 region has 14 residues. V lost 4 bases to trimming and J lost 6 bases, with 17 bases between them. Germline V gene lookup returns CDR1 SGHRS and CDR2 YFSETQ. The CDR3 nucleotides read TGCGCCAGCAGCCCCCACCCCAGGGATAGCGAGCAGTACTTC. Protein sequence: CASSPHPRDSEQYF. Together with reference TRBV5-1 and TRBJ2-7, the CDR3 gives the full variable domain: KAGVTQTPRYLIKTRGQQVTLSCSPISGHRSVSWYQQTPGQGLQFLFEYFSETQRNKGNFPGRFSGRQFSNSRSEMNVSTLELGDSALYLCASSPHPRDSEQYFGPGTRLTVT.

This chain uses TRBV14 with TRBJ2-3; TRBD2 is a possible D gene (5 bases). This CDR3 contains 14 residues. V shed 0 bases and J shed 3 bases, with 7 bases lying between them. The V gene's germline CDR1 is SGHDN and CDR2 FVKESK. The CDR3 sequence: CASSQDSGTDTQYF. The CDR3 DNA sequence: TGTGCCAGCAGCCAAGATTCGGGGACAGATACGCAGTATTTT.

This clone was picked up a small number of times. V and J are TRBV7-2 and TRBJ2-3; D gene ambiguous. This CDR3 comprises 15 residues. Trimming cost V 2 bases and J 2 bases, with 11 bases left between them. CDR1 SGHTA and CDR2 FQGNSA come from the germline V gene. CDR3 DNA: TGTGCCAGCAGCTTAATGTCTACAGACACAGATACGCAGTATTTT. Encoded protein: CASSLMSTDTDTQYF.

The chain employs TRBV19 and TRBJ2-7, with 8 bases identical to TRBD1. J lost 3 bases, V lost 3 bases, and 7 bases had no gene match. The CDR3 is 15 residues long. CDR1 is LNHDA, CDR2 SQIVND, per germline (reference sequence). CDR3 DNA sequence: TGTGCCAGTAGTATGGCGACAGGGGAAGGCTACGAGCAGTACTTC. Encoded protein: CASSMATGEGYEQYF.

This clone was seen a few times. V is TRBV6-5 and J is TRBJ2-1; 9 nucleotides match TRBD1. Germline CDR1 is MNHEY and CDR2 is SVGAGI. V lost 5 bases, J lost 9 bases, and 11 bases stayed unmatched. The CDR3 consists of 15 residues. The CDR3 here is CASSHRDRVLGEQFF. CDR3 DNA: TGTGCCAGCAGTCACCGGGACAGGGTTTTGGGTGAGCAGTTCTTC.

V is TRBV30 and J is TRBJ1-6; the D gene is possibly TRBD1 (5 bases). Germline V CDR1 and CDR2: GTSNPN, SVGIG (reference sequence). Trimming left V 4 bases short and J 7 bases short, with 14 bases between. The CDR3 loop spans 14 amino acids. The CDR3 nucleotides are TGTGCCTGGATGCGGGGCGGCTTCAATTCACCCCTCCACTTT. Amino acid sequence: CAWMRGGFNSPLHF.

The chain is built from TRBV5-5 and TRBJ2-7; 10 bases fit TRBD1. CDR1 is SGHKS and CDR2 is YYEKEE in the germline V gene (reference sequence). The V gene end was trimmed by 2 bases and the J gene end by 5 bases; junction bases not matched to a gene: 10. CDR3 length: 16 residues. DNA for the CDR3: TGTGCCAGCAGCTTCCTACCGACAGGGGGCTTCGACGAGCAGTACTTC. Its protein is CASSFLPTGGFDEQYF.

This clone has only a few counts. The chain combines TRBV6-4 with TRBJ2-2, with unresolved D. The CDR3 length is 13 residues. Deletions cut 3 bases from V and 3 bases from J, with 5 bases between. In germline, CDR1 is MRHNA, CDR2 SNTAGT. The CDR3 nucleotides read TGTGCCAGCAGTGATCGCGACACCGGGGAGCTGTTTTTT. Translated: CASSDRDTGELFF.

This clone was counted a few times. V gene TRBV10-3 combines with J gene TRBJ2-7; TRBD1 might be the D (6 bases). The CDR3 is 12 amino acids. V was trimmed by 6 bases and J by 6 bases, leaving 12 bases between them. From germline, CDR1 is ENHRY and CDR2 SYGVKD. The CDR3 loop reads CAIRPDRSEQYF. CDR3 in DNA: TGTGCCATCAGGCCTGACAGGTCCGAGCAGTACTTC.

There are a few counts of this clone. The chain has TRBV28 and TRBJ1-2, with TRBD1 matching over 9 bases. The J segment lost 6 bases and the V segment lost 3 bases, leaving 5 bases of the junction unmatched. CDR1 and CDR2 from the germline V gene are MDHEN and SYDVKM. This CDR3 is built from 14 residues. The CDR3 DNA reads TGTGCCAGCAGTTTTCTCGACAGGGGGGATGGCTACACCTTC. This encodes CASSFLDRGDGYTF.

The chain is built from TRBV27 and TRBJ2-7; 8 bases fit TRBD2. The germline V gene encodes CDR1 MNHEY and CDR2 SMNVEV (reference sequence). The trim removed 0 bases at V and 3 bases at J, leaving 7 bases unmatched. The CDR3 sequence is 16 residues long. The CDR3 sequence: CASSLSRVAGLYEQYF. The CDR3 nucleotides read TGTGCCAGCAGTTTATCGCGGGTAGCGGGGCTCTACGAGCAGTACTTC.

This clone was picked up a small number of times. The V gene is TRBV5-4, the J gene TRBJ2-3; 10 nucleotides agree with TRBD2. CDR1 is SGHNT, CDR2 YYREEE, per germline (reference sequence). Trimming removed 4 bases from V and 6 bases from J; junction bases left unmatched: 8. CDR3 size: 15 residues. CDR3 coding DNA: TGTGCCAGCAGCCGGCCTACGGGACTAGCGGATACGCAGTATTTT. This sequence encodes CASSRPTGLADTQYF.

This clone appeared a few times. The germline gene is not matched at one end of the junction; a read error may be the cause. The chain has TRBV5-1 and TRBJ2-7; TRBD2 might be the D (6 bases). This CDR3 is 11 amino acids long. In germline, CDR1 is SGHRS, CDR2 YFSETQ. CDR3 region: CASSGAGLPAF. CDR3 sequence (DNA): TGCGCCAGCAGCGGCGCGGGACTCCCGGCCTTC.